This T cell receptor (beta chain) was sequenced for a study of type 1 regulatory T cells. In TCRdb, the reads were re-called with MiXCR into one record per CDR3 protein. The sample has about 68,000 distinct CDR3 sequences, around 63% seen once; the top ten hold 7.6%. CDR1 DFQATT and CDR2 SNEGSKA come from the germline V gene (reference sequence). There are 13 residues in the CDR3. Trimming left V 6 bases short and J 5 bases short, with 16 bases between. This clonotype was seen only a few times. Its antigen is currently unknown. The genes are TRBV20-1 and TRBJ2-5; TRBD2 is a possible D gene (6 bases). The sample comprised cultured T cells, either the whole culture or a sorted T cell fraction (not recorded which). Subset of the sample: Tr1-enriched cell product generated in vitro against host alloantigens. This clonotype was obtained from a human donor in good health. The CDR3 region has the DNA TGCAGTGCCCCGGGGCGGGATGAGGAGACCCAGTACTTC. Translating gives CSAPGRDEETQYF.